This TCR beta chain was sequenced for a study of blood T cell repertoires in COVID-19 (dated by TCRdb to the early 2020s). Broadly, across the study: Samples covering the acute and convalescent phases of COVID-19 were provided by collaborators in the United States, Italy and Spain. The prospective study material was composed of cDNA or gDNA derived from T cells, B-cell-depleted T cells, or PBMCs. The dataset comprised deeply sampled blood TCRbeta repertoires from subjects exposed to, actively infected with, or recovered from COVID-19. A freely available public database, intended as a resource for researchers studying the immune response to SARS-CoV-2, is where the repertoires were released. The samples were drawn from the first 160 participants of the ongoing ImmuneRACE study and from over 950 subjects provided by 6 global collaborators. Nearly every sample came with metadata listing a de-identified subject ID, COVID-19 status, age in years and sex. Where HLA class I and class II types were available, the types were taken from metadata supplied by the sample provider, not from assay-based typing.

TCRbeta CDR3 regions were amplified from genomic DNA using the immunoSEQ Assay, a bias-controlled multiplex PCR. As for how the authors treated the data: Nucleated cell counts per sample were estimated from amplification of reference gene primers within the assay. Sequence reads were collapsed and filtered to measure the absolute abundance of every unique TCRbeta CDR3 rearrangement. Productive Simpson clonality was computed per sample as the square root of Simpson's diversity index over productive rearrangements. TCRdb obtained this table from immuneACCESS and retained in-frame rearrangements with V and J assigned. These tables miss some clones; where compared with another copy, unresolved V genes account for less than half of the shortfall, and the remainder is unexplained. V and J calls and clone size follow that table, whereas D and trimming were derived from the DNA. The sample contains a few hundred thousand clones, approximately 88% of them found a single time. Of the sample, over 4.5% is held by the ten largest clones.

Participants in the prospective study were enrolled through a virtual design, were aged roughly 18 to 100 years, and lived in fewer than 30 United States geographic areas. In the prospective study, participants were assigned to cohorts based on the clinical history participants reported in a screening survey and a study questionnaire. Recovered participants in ImmuneRACE Cohort 3 were defined as having two consecutive negative NP/OP PCR tests, clearance from a healthcare professional, or resolution of symptoms. Each participant in the prospective study had whole blood, serum and a nasopharyngeal or oropharyngeal swab collected by mobile phlebotomists. Prospective study participants could optionally give additional blood draws and questionnaires over an approximately two-month period. Before DNA extraction, prospective study blood samples were shipped either frozen or at room temperature. V is pared back by 2 bases and J by 6 bases, with 7 bases lying between the germline termini. Inclusive of the bounding cysteine and phenylalanine, the CDR3 is 13 residues long. Of the read, only the CDR3 DNA is kept; its 39 bases are in frame from base 1.

As for this clone: Its binding antigen is unknown. No base quality information exists; no much larger clone differs at one position.

The research as a whole found: Clinical and demographic metadata were provided uncurated, with the amount varying by source and participant.

The receptor was isolated from a man younger than 40 who had recovered from COVID-19. The rearrangement combines TRBV12-3 or TRBV12-4 with TRBJ2-2, with the D gene not confidently named. What was sequenced was PBMCs or T cells enriched from blood (not recorded which). The CDR3 in this case is CASSLISSGELFF. The DNA reads TGTGCCAGCAGTTTAATTTCATCCGGGGAGCTGTTTTTT.